This TCR beta chain stems from a study of early T cells in non-severe SARS-CoV-2 infection. In the library, individual cDNA molecules carried attached unique molecular identifiers. One entry per CDR3 protein, called by TCRdb with MiXCR from the 5' RACE reads. The sample has 60,000 to 90,000 distinct CDR3 sequences; roughly 9.6% are singletons. This CDR3 is built from 15 residues. V was trimmed by 4 bases and J by 2 bases, leaving 15 bases between them. Germline-derived CDR1 and CDR2 are MDHEN and SYDVKM. Sequencing was performed on whole blood. V and J are TRBV28 and TRBJ2-7, with a weak D call TRBD1 (6 bases). This receptor was identified in an adult who was a healthcare worker with PCR-confirmed SARS-CoV-2 infection or an uninfected control (not recorded which). The DNA of the CDR3 is TGTGCCAGCAGTTCCTCTCAGGGGATTGCCTACGAGCAGTACTTC. The encoded protein is CASSSSQGIAYEQYF.